This TCR beta chain is from a study of naive CD8 T cells in extremely preterm neonates. The data were produced by immunoSEQ multiplex PCR, yet TCRdb's version contains in-frame clones alone and is incomplete. The sample lists approximately 5,000 clones, approximately 97% occurring once. Findings and caveats of the study: Productive template counts varied among preterm samples, a noted limitation.

Healthy children aged about 15-60 months having elective surgery, and healthy nonsmoking adults, gave blood. V lost 4 bases and J lost 0; bases outside the gene matches: 18. Germline loops: CDR1 MNHEY, CDR2 SMNVEV (reference sequence). The CDR3 has 20 amino acids. In regard to this clone: Its specificity is unknown.

The sequenced sample consisted of naive CD8+ T cells from blood. This receptor was obtained from a human donor in good health. This chain joins TRBV27 and TRBJ1-1; 9 positions agree with TRBD1. The CDR3 region is CASSSGFTWDREAMNTEAFF. Written as DNA, the CDR3 is TGTGCCAGCAGTTCAGGGTTTACCTGGGACAGGGAAGCGATGAACACTGAAGCTTTCTTT.